The text below deals with one TCR beta chain. Its antigen is still unknown. The data were taken from a study of human CD8 memory T cell subsets. UMI-labeled 5' RACE yielded the TCR beta libraries. TCRdb reanalyzed the 5' RACE reads, giving one entry per CDR3 protein sequence and no DNA. The repertoire table contains approximately 11,000 distinct CDR3 sequences. The CDR3 sequence is 15 residues long. The V gene's germline CDR1 is MNHNY and CDR2 SVGAGI (reference sequence). Duplicate vials holding roughly 150,000 sorted CD8+ T cells per subset yielded the RNA. Study-wide results and limits: The overlap between stem-like memory and precursor exhausted T cell repertoires was minimal.

V and J are TRBV6-6 and TRBJ1-5. Sequenced input: CD8+ stem-like memory T cells (TSCM and TCM) sorted from PBMCs. Noted subset: stem-like memory CD8 T cells (TSTEM), CCR7+ PD-1- TIGIT-. This clonotype was obtained from a human donor in good health. The CDR3: CASTDGGGLNQPQHF.